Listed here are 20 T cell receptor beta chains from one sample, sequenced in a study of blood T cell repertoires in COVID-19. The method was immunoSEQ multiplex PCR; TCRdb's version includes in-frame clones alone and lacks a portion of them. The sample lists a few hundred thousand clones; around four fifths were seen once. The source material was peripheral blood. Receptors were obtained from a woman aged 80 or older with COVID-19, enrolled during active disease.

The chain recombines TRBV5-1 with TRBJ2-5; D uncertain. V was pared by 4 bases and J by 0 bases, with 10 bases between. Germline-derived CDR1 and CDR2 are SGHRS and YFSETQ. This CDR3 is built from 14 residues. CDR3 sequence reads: CASSVDVDQETQYF. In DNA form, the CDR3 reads TGCGCCAGCAGCGTGGACGTAGACCAAGAGACCCAGTACTTC.

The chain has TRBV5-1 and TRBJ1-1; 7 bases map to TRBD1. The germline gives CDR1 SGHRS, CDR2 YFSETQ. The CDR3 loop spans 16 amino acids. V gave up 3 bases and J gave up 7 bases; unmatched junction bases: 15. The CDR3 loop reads CASSSNLGQAFGEAFF. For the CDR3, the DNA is TGCGCCAGCAGCTCCAACCTCGGACAGGCCTTCGGTGAAGCTTTCTTT.

The CDR3, as DNA: TGTGCCAGCAGCGGGAGCCGGGACAGGGACTTTCAAGAGACCCAGTACTTC. This gives the protein CASSGSRDRDFQETQYF. V and J are TRBV5-4 and TRBJ2-5, with 9 bases that match TRBD1. The length of the CDR3 is 17 residues. Germline CDR1 reads SGHNT; CDR2 reads YYREEE (reference sequence). The V segment lost 4 bases and the J segment 2 bases; nucleotides outside the gene matches: 12.

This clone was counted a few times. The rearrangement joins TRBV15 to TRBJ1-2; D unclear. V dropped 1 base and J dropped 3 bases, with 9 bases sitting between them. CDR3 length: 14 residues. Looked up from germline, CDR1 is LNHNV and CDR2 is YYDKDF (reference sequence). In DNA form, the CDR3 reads TGTGCCACCAGCAGAGGTCGGAGTGACTATGGCTACACCTTC. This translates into CATSRGRSDYGYTF.

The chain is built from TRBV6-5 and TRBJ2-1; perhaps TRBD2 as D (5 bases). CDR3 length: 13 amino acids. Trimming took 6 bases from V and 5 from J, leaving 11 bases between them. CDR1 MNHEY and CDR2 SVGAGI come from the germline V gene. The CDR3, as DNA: TGTGCCAGCAGGGCTGACGGGAACAATGAGCAGTTCTTC. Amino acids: CASRADGNNEQFF.

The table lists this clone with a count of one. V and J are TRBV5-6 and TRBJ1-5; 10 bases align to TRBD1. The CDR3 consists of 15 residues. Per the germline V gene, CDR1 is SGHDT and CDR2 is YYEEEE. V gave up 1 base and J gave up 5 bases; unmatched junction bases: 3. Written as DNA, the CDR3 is TGTGCCAGCAGCTTGAATGACAGGGGGCATCAGCCCCAGCATTTT. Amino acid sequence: CASSLNDRGHQPQHF.

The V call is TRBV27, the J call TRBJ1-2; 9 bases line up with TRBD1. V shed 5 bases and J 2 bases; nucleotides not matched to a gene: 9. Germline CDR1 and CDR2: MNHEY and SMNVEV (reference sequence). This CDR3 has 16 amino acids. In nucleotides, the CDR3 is TGTGCCAGCAGTCTCGGACAGGGGTTGGGGAACTATGGCTACACCTTC. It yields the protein CASSLGQGLGNYGYTF.

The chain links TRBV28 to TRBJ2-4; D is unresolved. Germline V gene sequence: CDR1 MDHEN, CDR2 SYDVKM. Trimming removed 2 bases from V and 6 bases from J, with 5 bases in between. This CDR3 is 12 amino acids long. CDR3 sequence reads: CASSLPGNIQYF. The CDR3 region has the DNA TGTGCCAGCAGTTTACCCGGAAACATTCAGTACTTC.

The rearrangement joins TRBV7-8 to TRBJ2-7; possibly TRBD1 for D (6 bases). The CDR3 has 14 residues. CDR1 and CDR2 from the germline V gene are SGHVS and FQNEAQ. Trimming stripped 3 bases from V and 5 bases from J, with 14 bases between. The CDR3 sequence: CASSFRTVGDEQYF. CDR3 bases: TGTGCCAGCAGCTTTAGGACAGTGGGGGACGAGCAGTACTTC.

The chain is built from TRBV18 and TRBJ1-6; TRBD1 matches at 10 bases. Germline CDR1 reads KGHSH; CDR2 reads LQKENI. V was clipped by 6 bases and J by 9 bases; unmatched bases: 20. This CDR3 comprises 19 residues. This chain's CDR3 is CASSKPGQGLLVGSSPLHF. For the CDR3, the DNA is TGTGCCAGCTCGAAACCGGGACAGGGGTTGTTGGTCGGGAGTTCACCCCTCCACTTT.

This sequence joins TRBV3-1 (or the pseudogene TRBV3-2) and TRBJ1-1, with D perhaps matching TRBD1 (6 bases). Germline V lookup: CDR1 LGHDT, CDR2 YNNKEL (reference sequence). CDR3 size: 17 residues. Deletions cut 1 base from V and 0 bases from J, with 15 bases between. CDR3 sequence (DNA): TGTGCCAGCAGCCAAGTCGGGGGCGGGGGACTGAACACTGAAGCTTTCTTT. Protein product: CASSQVGGGGLNTEAFF.

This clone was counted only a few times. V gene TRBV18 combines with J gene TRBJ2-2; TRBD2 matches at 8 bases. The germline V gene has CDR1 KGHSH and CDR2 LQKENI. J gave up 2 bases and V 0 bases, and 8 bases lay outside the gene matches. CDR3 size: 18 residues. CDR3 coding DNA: TGTGCCAGCTCACCACCGAATTCGCGGGGGGCCAACACCGGGGAGCTGTTTTTT. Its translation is CASSPPNSRGANTGELFF.

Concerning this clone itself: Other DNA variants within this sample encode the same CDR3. As DNA, the CDR3 is TGTGCCAGCAGCTTGGCTGGCACAGATACGCAGTATTTT. It yields the protein CASSLAGTDTQYF. J is TRBJ2-3 and V is TRBV5-4; no definite D call. The CDR3 is 13 amino acids. Germline V gene data show CDR1 as SGHNT and CDR2 as YYREEE (reference sequence). Trimming stripped 0 bases from V and 1 base from J, with 3 bases between.

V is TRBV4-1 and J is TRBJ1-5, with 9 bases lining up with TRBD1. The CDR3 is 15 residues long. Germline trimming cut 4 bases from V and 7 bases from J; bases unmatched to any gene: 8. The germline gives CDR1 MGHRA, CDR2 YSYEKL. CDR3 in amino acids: CASSLRSGQGQPQHF. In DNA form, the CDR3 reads TGCGCCAGCAGCCTAAGGTCGGGACAGGGCCAGCCCCAGCATTTT.

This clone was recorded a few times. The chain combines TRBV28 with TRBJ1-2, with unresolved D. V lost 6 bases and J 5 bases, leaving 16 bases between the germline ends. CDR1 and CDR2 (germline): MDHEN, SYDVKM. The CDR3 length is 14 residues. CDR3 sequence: CASRPGLLGYGYTF. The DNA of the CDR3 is TGTGCCAGCAGACCAGGCCTTCTTGGTTATGGCTACACCTTC.

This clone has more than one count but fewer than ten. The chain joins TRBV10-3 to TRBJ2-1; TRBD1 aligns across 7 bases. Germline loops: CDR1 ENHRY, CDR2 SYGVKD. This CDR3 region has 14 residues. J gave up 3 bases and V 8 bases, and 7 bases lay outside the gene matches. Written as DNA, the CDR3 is TGTGCCATCGGAGAGACAGGGTACTACAATGAGCAGTTCTTC. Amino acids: CAIGETGYYNEQFF.

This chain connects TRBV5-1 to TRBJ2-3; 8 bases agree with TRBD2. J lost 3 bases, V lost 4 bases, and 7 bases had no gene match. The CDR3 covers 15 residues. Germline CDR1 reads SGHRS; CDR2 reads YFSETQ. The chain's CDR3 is CASSSGGTFTDTQYF. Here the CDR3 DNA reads TGCGCCAGCAGCAGCGGGGGAACCTTTACAGATACGCAGTATTTT.

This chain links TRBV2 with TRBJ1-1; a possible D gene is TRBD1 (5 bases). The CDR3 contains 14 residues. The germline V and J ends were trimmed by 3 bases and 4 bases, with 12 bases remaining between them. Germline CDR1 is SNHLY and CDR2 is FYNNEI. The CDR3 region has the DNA TGTGCCAGCAGTGAGTATGGGGCGCCCACTGAAGCTTTCTTT. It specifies CASSEYGAPTEAFF.

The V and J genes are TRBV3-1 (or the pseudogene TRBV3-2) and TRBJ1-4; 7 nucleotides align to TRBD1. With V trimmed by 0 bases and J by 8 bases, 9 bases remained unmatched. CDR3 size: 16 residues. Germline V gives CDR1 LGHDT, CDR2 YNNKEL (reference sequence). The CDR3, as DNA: TGTGCCAGCAGCCAAGATACAGACAGGGATTCGGAAAAACTGTTTTTT. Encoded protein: CASSQDTDRDSEKLFF.

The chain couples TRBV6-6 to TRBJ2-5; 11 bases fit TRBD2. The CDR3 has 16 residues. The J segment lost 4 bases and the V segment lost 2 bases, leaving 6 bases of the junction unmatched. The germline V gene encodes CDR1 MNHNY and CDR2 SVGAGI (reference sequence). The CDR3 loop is CASSYGLAGGGETQYF. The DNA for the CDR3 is TGTGCCAGCAGTTACGGGCTAGCGGGGGGTGGAGAGACCCAGTACTTC.